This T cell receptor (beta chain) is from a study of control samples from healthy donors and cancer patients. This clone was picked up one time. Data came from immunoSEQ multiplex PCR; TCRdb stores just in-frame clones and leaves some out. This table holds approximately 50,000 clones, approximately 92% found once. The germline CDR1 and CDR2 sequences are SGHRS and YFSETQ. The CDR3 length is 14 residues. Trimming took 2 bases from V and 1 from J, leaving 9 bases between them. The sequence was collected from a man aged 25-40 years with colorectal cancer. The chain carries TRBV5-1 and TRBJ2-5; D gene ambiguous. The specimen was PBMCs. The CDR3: CASSFGSTQETQYF. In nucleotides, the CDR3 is TGCGCCAGCAGCTTCGGCAGTACCCAAGAGACCCAGTACTTC.